The 26 T cell receptor beta chains listed next were all sequenced from one sample in a study of blood T cell repertoires in COVID-19. Produced via immunoSEQ multiplex PCR; TCRdb's table is partial and in-frame only. The sample consists of tens of thousands of clones, around three quarters of them appearing once. Sequenced: peripheral blood. The receptors were sampled from an elderly woman with active or convalescent COVID-19.

The chain combines TRBV25-1 with TRBJ1-3; perhaps TRBD1 as D (5 bases). CDR1 MGHDK and CDR2 SYGVNS come from the germline V gene. V dropped 7 bases and J dropped 8 bases, with 15 bases sitting between them. The CDR3 is made up of 13 amino acids. The CDR3 nucleotides are TGTGCCAGCATCGGAAGGGGTCGGGACACCATATATTTT. This gives the protein CASIGRGRDTIYF.

The rearrangement links TRBV6-2 or TRBV6-3 to TRBJ2-3; 7 bases agree with TRBD2. With V trimmed by 4 bases and J by 4 bases, 5 bases remained unmatched. CDR1 and CDR2 from the germline V gene are MNHEY and SVGEGT. The CDR3 totals 14 residues. The CDR3 region has the DNA TGTGCCAGCAGTTTGAGCGGGGCGGCAGATACGCAGTATTTT. This translates into CASSLSGAADTQYF.

The sample holds a few counts of this clone. V usage is TRBV24-1 and J usage is TRBJ1-1; D is possibly TRBD1 (5 bases). From germline, CDR1 is KGHDR and CDR2 SFDVKD. The V and J ends lost 7 bases and 1 base respectively, with 12 bases between them. The CDR3 runs 14 residues. CDR3 coding DNA: TGTGCCACCAGCCCCCCGGGGGAGAACACTGAAGCTTTCTTT. Encoded protein: CATSPPGENTEAFF.

The chain recombines TRBV3-1 (or the pseudogene TRBV3-2) with TRBJ2-7; the D gene is possibly TRBD2 (5 bases). The V end was cut by 4 bases, the J end by 2 bases, with 9 bases between. The CDR3 covers 13 residues. Germline V CDR1 and CDR2: LGHDT, YNNKEL (reference sequence). The CDR3 DNA is TGTGCCAGCAGCCCGGCGAGGGCCTACGAGCAGTACTTC. Its protein product is CASSPARAYEQYF.

The chain combines TRBV29-1 with TRBJ2-1, with 11 bases matching TRBD2. Looked up from germline, CDR1 is SQVTM and CDR2 is ANQGSEA. The CDR3 length is 16 residues. The trim removed 5 bases at V and 4 bases at J, leaving 10 bases unmatched. The CDR3 coding sequence is TGCAGCGTTTCCCCCCTAGCGGGGGGACCGTACAATGAGCAGTTCTTC. As protein: CSVSPLAGGPYNEQFF.

The V gene is TRBV6-5, the J gene TRBJ1-2; 9 nucleotides align to TRBD1. With V trimmed by 7 bases and J by 0 bases, 3 bases remained unmatched. The CDR3 consists of 14 residues. Germline loops: CDR1 MNHEY, CDR2 SVGAGI. For the CDR3, the DNA is TGTGCCAGCACCAGGGACAGGGCTAACTATGGCTACACCTTC. The encoded protein is CASTRDRANYGYTF.

This clone was seen more than once but under ten times. The chain combines TRBV27 with TRBJ2-1; 8 positions match TRBD2. The CDR3 runs 16 residues. Germline CDR1 reads MNHEY; CDR2 reads SMNVEV (reference sequence). With 3 bases clipped from V and 2 bases from J, the junction kept 6 bases outside the gene matches. The CDR3 bases are TGTGCCAGCAGTTTTCGCGGGGGGACCACCTACAATGAGCAGTTCTTC. Its protein is CASSFRGGTTYNEQFF.

The chain employs TRBV9 and TRBJ1-2; D gene unclear. Germline CDR1 SGDLS, CDR2 YYNGEE. V lost 0 bases and J 6 bases, leaving 9 bases between the germline ends. The CDR3 spans 13 residues. The CDR3 DNA reads as TGTGCCAGCAGCGTAGGCGGGAGAGATGGCTACACCTTC. This sequence encodes CASSVGGRDGYTF.

This chain links TRBV12-3 or TRBV12-4 with TRBJ1-6; D gene unclear. CDR3 size: 12 residues. Trimming stripped 7 bases from V and 13 bases from J, with 14 bases between. CDR3 bases: TGTGCCAGCACCCTGGGCGGGGAGCCCCTCCACTTT. As protein: CASTLGGEPLHF.

The chain carries TRBV6-5 and TRBJ2-2; the D gene is possibly TRBD1 (6 bases). Between the trimmed V and J ends, which lost 6 bases and 5 bases, there was a span of 7 bases. The CDR3 length is 12 residues. The germline gives CDR1 MNHEY, CDR2 SVGAGI. CDR3 DNA sequence: TGTGCCAGCAGAGGGGGAACCGGGGAGCTGTTTTTT. Translating it yields CASRGGTGELFF.

A note on this clone: Other DNA sequences in the same sample also yield this CDR3. The chain has TRBV7-2 and TRBJ2-7; TRBD1 aligns across 10 bases. The V segment lost 4 bases and the J segment 4 bases; nucleotides outside the gene matches: 4. Per the germline V gene, CDR1 is SGHTA and CDR2 is FQGNSA. This CDR3 region has 14 residues. The CDR3 DNA reads as TGTGCCAGCAGCTCCCGACAGGGGGCGTACGAGCAGTACTTC. This gives the protein CASSSRQGAYEQYF. The full variable domain, with the rest looked up from reference TRBV7-2 and TRBJ2-7, is GAGVSQSPSNKVTEKGKDVELRCDPISGHTALYWYRQSLGQGLEFLIYFQGNSAPDKSGLPSDRFSAERTGGSVSTLTIQRTQQEDSAVYLCASSSRQGAYEQYFGPGTRLTVT.

There are a few counts of this clone. V and J are TRBV2 and TRBJ1-6; perhaps TRBD1 as D (6 bases). This CDR3 has 15 amino acids. V was trimmed by 10 bases and J by 7 bases, leaving 20 bases between them. Germline V gene lookup returns CDR1 SNHLY and CDR2 FYNNEI. The CDR3 DNA reads TGTGCCACCAGGGGCGGGACGGTGAGGAATTCACCCCTCCACTTT. It translates to CATRGGTVRNSPLHF.

The chain couples TRBV5-4 to TRBJ2-1, with 7 bases lining up with TRBD1. The V gene's germline CDR1 is SGHNT and CDR2 YYREEE (reference sequence). The junction had 4 bases not matched to a gene; V was cut back by 5 bases and J by 2 bases. This CDR3 region has 14 residues. CDR3: CASRPQGPYNEQFF. CDR3 nucleotides: TGTGCCAGCAGACCACAGGGGCCCTACAATGAGCAGTTCTTC.

The V call is TRBV7-2, the J call TRBJ1-2, with TRBD1 matching 7 bases. J gave up 0 bases and V 2 bases, and 6 bases lay outside the gene matches. CDR1 and CDR2 (germline): SGHTA, FQGNSA. The CDR3 is 16 residues long. The CDR3 region is CASSLPRDRANYGYTF. The CDR3, as DNA: TGTGCCAGCAGCTTACCCCGGGACAGAGCTAACTATGGCTACACCTTC.

This chain uses TRBV21-1 with TRBJ1-3. TRBV21-1 is classified as a pseudogene. The length of the CDR3 is 15 residues. The CDR3 sequence is CASSPLGVSGNTIYF. The CDR3 DNA is TGTGCCAGCAGCCCGCTCGGGGTATCTGGAAACACCATATATTTT.

In DNA form, the CDR3 reads TGTGCCAGCAGGACGGAGGTGGTAGCGGGACCCGAGGAGCAGTTCTTC. Encoded protein: CASRTEVVAGPEEQFF. This sequence joins TRBV5-4 and TRBJ2-1, with 8 bases lining up with TRBD2. V trimming: 5 bases; J trimming: 10 bases; junction bases outside the gene matches: 17. CDR3 size: 16 residues. The germline CDR1 and CDR2 sequences are SGHNT and YYREEE (reference sequence).

This clone was recorded only once. The chain combines TRBV2 with TRBJ1-1, with a weak D call TRBD1 (6 bases). V lost 6 bases and J lost 3, with 14 bases in between. The germline gives CDR1 SNHLY, CDR2 FYNNEI. This CDR3 has 14 amino acids. This chain's CDR3 is CASSWGLGDTEAFF. CDR3 sequence (DNA): TGTGCCAGCAGCTGGGGGCTCGGTGACACTGAAGCTTTCTTT. Full variable domain (outside the CDR3, taken from reference TRBV2 and TRBJ1-1): EPEVTQTPSHQVTQMGQEVILRCVPISNHLYFYWYRQILGQKVEFLVSFYNNEISEKSEIFDDQFSVERPDGSNFTLKIRSTKLEDSAMYFCASSWGLGDTEAFFGQGTRLTVV.

The chain is built from TRBV4-3 and TRBJ2-3; TRBD2 agrees at 13 bases. The CDR3 loop spans 19 amino acids. CDR1 LGHNA and CDR2 YSLEER come from the germline V gene. J was trimmed by 0 bases and V by 3 bases; bases with no gene match: 9. The CDR3 reads CASSQTGLAGKTSTDTQYF. The CDR3 DNA follows: TGCGCCAGCAGCCAGACGGGACTAGCGGGGAAAACTAGCACAGATACGCAGTATTTT.

The V gene is TRBV27, the J gene TRBJ2-7, with 9 bases identical to TRBD1. With V trimmed by 8 bases and J by 9 bases, 11 bases remained unmatched. Germline V gene lookup returns CDR1 MNHEY and CDR2 SMNVEV (reference sequence). CDR3 length equals 13 residues. The chain's CDR3 is CASGTGSFIRQYF. CDR3 bases: TGTGCCAGCGGGACAGGGTCTTTTATTCGGCAGTACTTC.

The rearrangement joins TRBV11-2 to TRBJ1-5; 9 nucleotides align to TRBD1. From germline, CDR1 is SGHAT and CDR2 FQNNGV. The CDR3 spans 15 residues. V was pared by 5 bases and J by 7 bases, with 9 bases of the junction left unmatched. CDR3: CASSPRPGQGQPQHF. The CDR3 region has the DNA TGTGCCAGCAGCCCACGGCCGGGACAGGGACAGCCCCAGCATTTT.

There are a few counts of this clone. V and J are TRBV6-5 and TRBJ2-1, with D unresolved. This CDR3 is built from 15 residues. Between the trimmed V and J ends, which lost 2 bases and 3 bases, there was a span of 11 bases. From germline, CDR1 is MNHEY and CDR2 SVGAGI. CDR3 region: CASSYDTALYNEQFF. The CDR3 region has the DNA TGTGCCAGCAGTTACGATACAGCCCTCTACAATGAGCAGTTCTTC.

This sequence joins TRBV6-1 and TRBJ2-2; D is undetermined. Germline-derived CDR1 and CDR2 are MNHNS and SASEGT. The CDR3 covers 15 residues. The ends were cut back, 0 bases at V and 5 bases at J, with 10 bases in the middle. CDR3 amino acids: CASSEAPGVTGELFF. CDR3 bases: TGTGCCAGCAGTGAAGCGCCTGGAGTGACCGGGGAGCTGTTTTTT.

This clone was recorded a few times. The chain employs TRBV18 and TRBJ1-1; perhaps TRBD1 as D (5 bases). Looked up from germline, CDR1 is KGHSH and CDR2 is LQKENI. The CDR3 extends over 11 amino acids. Trimming removed 3 bases from V and 11 bases from J, with 10 bases in between. The CDR3: CASSPGQTAFF. DNA of the CDR3: TGTGCCAGCTCACCGGGGCAAACGGCTTTCTTT.

V gene TRBV7-9 combines with J gene TRBJ2-3; D possibly corresponds to TRBD2 (6 bases). The CDR3 has 18 amino acids. V was pared by 1 base and J by 4 bases, with 21 bases between. Germline CDR1 reads SEHNR; CDR2 reads FQNEAQ (reference sequence). The CDR3 sequence: CASSLGLPIAGRPDTQYF. CDR3 sequence (DNA): TGTGCCAGCAGCTTAGGGCTCCCTATCGCGGGGAGGCCAGATACGCAGTATTTT.

The chain combines TRBV23-1 with TRBJ1-5; tentative D call: TRBD1 (6 bases). TRBV23-1 is noted as an ORF with a role that remains uncertain. The ends were cut back, 6 bases at V and 5 bases at J, with 17 bases in the middle. The length of the CDR3 is 15 residues. CDR3 sequence: CASSLGPGGHQPQHF. Here the CDR3 DNA reads TGCGCCAGCAGCCTCGGCCCGGGGGGGCATCAGCCCCAGCATTTT.

The gene calls are TRBV3-1 (or the pseudogene TRBV3-2) and TRBJ2-7; TRBD1 matches at 7 bases. The junction had 5 bases not matched to a gene; V was cut back by 6 bases and J by 0 bases. The CDR3 has 14 amino acids. The germline CDR1 and CDR2 sequences are LGHDT and YNNKEL (reference sequence). The CDR3 protein is CASSFGTVSYEQYF. As DNA, the CDR3 is TGTGCCAGCAGTTTCGGGACAGTCTCCTACGAGCAGTACTTC.